These 26 T cell receptor beta chains share one sample of origin, sequenced in a study of cytomegalovirus exposure and HLA in healthy donors. The PCR had 60 Vbeta and 13 Jbeta primers. Clones were read by immunoSEQ multiplex PCR, and TCRdb kept only the in-frame ones, dropping some. The sample consists of 100,000 to 150,000 clones, 73% of them appearing once. Input material: PBMCs. The receptors shown here come from a woman aged 40-49 years in good health and CMV-seropositive.

This chain uses TRBV2 with TRBJ2-7; D is possibly TRBD1 (5 bases). This CDR3 is built from 13 residues. Trimming took 3 bases from V and 3 from J, leaving 9 bases between them. The V gene's germline CDR1 is SNHLY and CDR2 FYNNEI. The CDR3 sequence: CASSDTGIYEQYF. Written as DNA, the CDR3 is TGTGCCAGCAGTGATACAGGTATCTACGAGCAGTACTTC.

In this sample, this clone turned up a few times. V and J are TRBV5-1 and TRBJ2-1, with TRBD2 matching over 8 bases. The CDR3 totals 16 residues. The J segment lost 6 bases and the V segment lost 3 bases, leaving 11 bases of the junction unmatched. Germline V CDR1 and CDR2: SGHRS, YFSETQ. CDR3 nucleotide sequence: TGCGCCAGCAGCTCCGGCGGGGGGACACTCTCCAATGAGCAGTTCTTC. This sequence encodes CASSSGGGTLSNEQFF.

The V call is TRBV14, the J call TRBJ1-1; TRBD1 agrees at 11 bases. The CDR3 spans 16 residues. Trimming removed 1 base from V and 5 bases from J; junction bases left unmatched: 6. Germline V lookup: CDR1 SGHDN, CDR2 FVKESK. CDR3 protein: CASSQGGQGASTEAFF. The CDR3 DNA reads TGTGCCAGCAGCCAAGGAGGACAGGGGGCGTCTACTGAAGCTTTCTTT. Full variable domain (outside the CDR3, taken from reference TRBV14 and TRBJ1-1): EAGVTQFPSHSVIEKGQTVTLRCDPISGHDNLYWYRRVMGKEIKFLLHFVKESKQDESGMPNNRFLAERTGGTYSTLKVQPAELEDSGVYFCASSQGGQGASTEAFFGQGTRLTVV.

The chain joins TRBV9 to TRBJ1-6; 8 bases are shared with TRBD1. CDR3 length equals 12 residues. V dropped 3 bases and J dropped 15; count of bases not matched to a gene: 5. Germline values: CDR1 SGDLS, CDR2 YYNGEE. The CDR3 DNA sequence: TGTGCCAGCAGCGCACGGACAGGGTACCTCCACTTT. Translated: CASSARTGYLHF.

The chain employs TRBV29-1 and TRBJ2-7; 9 bases are a match to TRBD2. Germline V gives CDR1 SQVTM, CDR2 ANQGSEA. Unmatched junction bases numbered 4, after V lost 3 bases and J lost 1 base. CDR3 length equals 14 residues. The CDR3 nucleotides read TGCAGCGTTGAGGGGCTAGCGGGATCCTACGAGCAGTACTTC. It encodes CSVEGLAGSYEQYF.

This sequence joins TRBV5-6 and TRBJ2-5; TRBD2 matches 7 bases. The J call could be wrong; TRBJ2-7 is a better fit for the DNA end. This CDR3 contains 13 residues. Germline CDR1 SGHDT, CDR2 YYEEEE. The CDR3 reads CASSLPGGREQYF. For the CDR3, the DNA is TGTGCCAGCAGCTTACCGGGAGGACGCGAGCAGTACTTC.

The chain joins TRBV19 to TRBJ1-2, with D tentatively TRBD1 (6 bases). Trimming shortened V by 10 bases and J by 9 bases, and 18 bases separated the two germline ends. CDR1 is LNHDA and CDR2 is SQIVND in the germline V gene (reference sequence). The CDR3 contains 12 residues. The CDR3: CATAQGGSSYTF. CDR3 DNA sequence: TGTGCCACAGCACAGGGAGGGAGTAGCTACACCTTC.

The chain employs TRBV6-6 and TRBJ1-4, with 7 bases matching TRBD1. With V trimmed by 4 bases and J by 0 bases, 2 bases remained unmatched. This CDR3 spans 15 amino acids. Germline assignment: CDR1 MNHNY and CDR2 SVGAGI (reference sequence). CDR3 bases: TGTGCCAGCAGTTCCGGACAGGCAACTAATGAAAAACTGTTTTTT. This codes for CASSSGQATNEKLFF.

This clone was found a few times. This sequence joins TRBV10-3 and TRBJ2-7; D is undetermined. Germline V gene lookup returns CDR1 ENHRY and CDR2 SYGVKD. The CDR3 spans 14 residues. The V end was cut by 2 bases, the J end by 6 bases, with 14 bases between. The CDR3 sequence: CAISEAERGIEQYF. In DNA form, the CDR3 reads TGTGCCATCAGTGAGGCAGAAAGAGGTATCGAGCAGTACTTC.

V gene TRBV7-2 combines with J gene TRBJ1-2; 10 bases match TRBD1. Germline trimming cut 5 bases from V and 5 bases from J; bases unmatched to any gene: 8. CDR1 SGHTA and CDR2 FQGNSA come from the germline V gene. This CDR3 comprises 15 residues. The CDR3 nucleotides are TGTGCCAGCAGCCCGGGCCCGGGACAGGGGTATGGCTACACCTTC. It is translated as CASSPGPGQGYGYTF.

The chain carries TRBV7-9 and TRBJ2-1, with unresolved D. Germline values: CDR1 SEHNR, CDR2 FQNEAQ (reference sequence). With 5 bases removed from V and 1 base from J, the gap between germline ends came to 12 bases. The CDR3 is 15 amino acids. The CDR3 is CASSATAASYNEQFF. The CDR3 DNA reads TGTGCCAGCAGCGCGACCGCGGCTTCCTACAATGAGCAGTTCTTC.

The V gene is TRBV7-2, the J gene TRBJ2-7, with TRBD2 matching 9 bases. CDR3 length: 16 residues. The V segment lost 5 bases and the J segment 5 bases; nucleotides outside the gene matches: 13. CDR1 is SGHTA and CDR2 is FQGNSA in the germline V gene. The CDR3 reads CASSQGWAGGPNEQYF. CDR3 in DNA: TGTGCCAGCAGCCAGGGGTGGGCGGGGGGGCCTAACGAGCAGTACTTC.

J is TRBJ2-7 and V is TRBV5-6; unclear D gene. The CDR3 has 16 amino acids. The germline V gene has CDR1 SGHDT and CDR2 YYEEEE. The V end lost 0 bases, the J end lost 0 bases, and 13 bases lay between the germline ends. CDR3 protein: CASSLVGTQSSYEQYF. The CDR3 region has the DNA TGTGCCAGCAGCTTGGTCGGAACACAGAGCTCCTACGAGCAGTACTTC.

This rearrangement joins TRBV6-5 to TRBJ2-7, with 7 bases lining up with TRBD1. CDR3 length equals 14 residues. Germline V gene data show CDR1 as MNHEY and CDR2 as SVGAGI. V lost 5 bases and J lost 3; bases outside the gene matches: 7. CDR3: CASSHPPGGYEQYF. CDR3 coding DNA: TGTGCCAGCAGTCACCCCCCAGGGGGCTACGAGCAGTACTTC.

The chain links TRBV29-1 to TRBJ2-1; 7 bases are a match to TRBD1. This CDR3 is built from 13 residues. Germline lookup yields CDR1 SQVTM and CDR2 ANQGSEA. With V trimmed by 6 bases and J by 3 bases, 5 bases remained unmatched. The CDR3 is CSVARQGYNEQFF. CDR3 sequence (DNA): TGCAGCGTGGCGAGACAGGGCTACAATGAGCAGTTCTTC.

The chain has TRBV19 and TRBJ1-1, with TRBD1 identical over 7 bases. CDR1 and CDR2 from the germline V gene are LNHDA and SQIVND (reference sequence). The trim removed 7 bases at V and 4 bases at J, leaving 9 bases unmatched. This CDR3 has 14 residues. Written as DNA, the CDR3 is TGTGCCAGTACTCCGACAGGGTGGGTCACTGAAGCTTTCTTT. The encoded protein is CASTPTGWVTEAFF.

The V and J genes are TRBV6-4 and TRBJ2-3; D gene ambiguous. Trimming stripped 0 bases from V and 0 bases from J, with 10 bases between. Germline CDR1 is MRHNA and CDR2 is SNTAGT. CDR3 size: 16 residues. Written as DNA, the CDR3 is TGTGCCAGCAGTGACTCTTGCGTACTAAGCACAGATACGCAGTATTTT. This encodes CASSDSCVLSTDTQYF.

The chain combines TRBV2 with TRBJ1-2, with D possibly being TRBD1 (5 bases). The CDR3 contains 15 residues. Between the trimmed V and J ends, which lost 5 bases and 7 bases, there was a span of 20 bases. CDR1 is SNHLY, CDR2 FYNNEI, per germline. The CDR3 sequence is CASSSQDGRISGYTF. The CDR3 nucleotides are TGTGCCAGCAGTTCACAGGACGGGAGGATTTCTGGCTACACCTTC.

This clone was seen more than once but under ten times. The rearrangement joins TRBV28 to TRBJ1-5; D remains ambiguous. The germline V and J ends were trimmed by 8 bases and 0 bases, with 11 bases remaining between them. The CDR3 has 14 residues. CDR1 and CDR2 from the germline V gene are MDHEN and SYDVKM. CDR3 sequence: CASDRRYSNQPQHF. CDR3 nucleotide sequence: TGTGCCAGCGATAGGCGGTATAGCAATCAGCCCCAGCATTTT.

Only a few counts were recorded for this clone. J is TRBJ1-5 and V is TRBV10-2, with 11 bases matching TRBD1. The CDR3 is made up of 17 amino acids. Trimming cost V 4 bases and J 2 bases; bases outside gene matches: 7. CDR1 is WSHSY, CDR2 SAAADI, per germline. DNA for the CDR3: TGCGCCAGCAGTGGTTTCGGGGACAGGGGGGGCAATCAGCCCCAGCATTTT. Protein product: CASSGFGDRGGNQPQHF.

The gene calls are TRBV5-1 and TRBJ2-5, with TRBD2 matching 10 bases. V dropped 3 bases and J dropped 5; count of bases not matched to a gene: 10. The CDR3 runs to 16 residues. The germline CDR1 and CDR2 sequences are SGHRS and YFSETQ. In DNA form, the CDR3 reads TGCGCCAGCAGCTCAAACCCTAGCGGGGGAGGTGAGACCCAGTACTTC. Its protein product is CASSSNPSGGGETQYF.

The J gene is TRBJ1-4, the V gene TRBV13; D is possibly TRBD1 (6 bases). CDR3 length: 14 residues. V lost 4 bases to trimming and J lost 8 bases, with 14 bases between them. CDR1 is PRHDT, CDR2 FYEKMQ, per germline (reference sequence). CDR3 protein: CASSSETGIEKLFF. The CDR3 DNA sequence: TGTGCCAGCAGCTCCGAGACAGGAATCGAAAAACTGTTTTTT.

The rearrangement uses TRBV5-1 and TRBJ2-2; a weak D match, TRBD1 (5 bases). V was shortened by 4 bases and J by 0 bases, with 16 bases between the two germline ends. The V gene's germline CDR1 is SGHRS and CDR2 YFSETQ. The CDR3 loop spans 17 amino acids. The CDR3 is CASSLGRTPSNTGELFF. The CDR3 DNA is TGCGCCAGCAGCCTGGGAAGGACACCATCGAACACCGGGGAGCTGTTTTTT.

The chain recombines TRBV30 with TRBJ1-3, with a tentative D call TRBD1 (6 bases). CDR1 and CDR2 (germline): GTSNPN, SVGIG (reference sequence). V lost 5 bases and J lost 4, with 21 bases in between. This CDR3 is built from 16 residues. CDR3 amino acids: CAWEPLFRGKGNTIYF. The CDR3 region has the DNA TGTGCCTGGGAGCCCCTTTTCAGGGGAAAAGGAAACACCATATATTTT.

The chain uses TRBV29-1 and TRBJ2-2, with 8 bases aligning to TRBD2. The CDR3 contains 15 residues. Losses at the gene ends were 6 bases for V and 2 bases for J; bases not matched to a gene: 8. Germline CDR1 SQVTM, CDR2 ANQGSEA. The CDR3 coding sequence is TGCAGCGTCCGCCGGGGGGGCAGCAACACCGGGGAGCTGTTTTTT. Amino acids: CSVRRGGSNTGELFF.

V gene TRBV2 combines with J gene TRBJ2-4; D is possibly TRBD2 (6 bases). The length of the CDR3 is 15 residues. Germline CDR1 and CDR2: SNHLY and FYNNEI. V was clipped by 5 bases and J by 3 bases, with 14 bases between them. Here the CDR3 DNA reads TGTGCCAGCAGTTCACAAAGGGGAGGCAAAAACATTCAGTACTTC. Translated: CASSSQRGGKNIQYF. Filled out from reference TRBV2 and TRBJ2-4, the complete variable domain reads EPEVTQTPSHQVTQMGQEVILRCVPISNHLYFYWYRQILGQKVEFLVSFYNNEISEKSEIFDDQFSVERPDGSNFTLKIRSTKLEDSAMYFCASSSQRGGKNIQYFGAGTRLSVL.